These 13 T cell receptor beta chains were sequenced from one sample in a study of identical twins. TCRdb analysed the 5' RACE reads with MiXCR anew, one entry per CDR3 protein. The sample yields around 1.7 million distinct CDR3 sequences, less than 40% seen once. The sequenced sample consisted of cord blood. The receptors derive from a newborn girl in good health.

The CDR3 loop is CASSPPGTSGRTDTQYF. The CDR3 DNA reads TGTGCCAGCTCACCACCCGGGACTAGCGGCCGCACAGATACGCAGTATTTT. The chain couples TRBV18 to TRBJ2-3; 11 positions agree with TRBD2. CDR3 size: 17 residues. Germline V gene lookup returns CDR1 KGHSH and CDR2 LQKENI. Unmatched junction bases numbered 3, after V lost 0 bases and J lost 1 base.

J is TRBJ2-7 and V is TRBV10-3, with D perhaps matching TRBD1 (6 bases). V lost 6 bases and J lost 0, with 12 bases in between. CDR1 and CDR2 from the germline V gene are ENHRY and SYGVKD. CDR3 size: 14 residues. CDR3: CAIRADRSSYEQYF. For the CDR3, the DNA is TGTGCCATCAGGGCCGACAGGAGCTCCTACGAGCAGTACTTC.

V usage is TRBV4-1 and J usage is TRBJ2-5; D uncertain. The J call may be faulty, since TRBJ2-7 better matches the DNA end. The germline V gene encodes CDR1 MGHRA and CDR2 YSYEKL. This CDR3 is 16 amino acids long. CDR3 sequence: CASSQDNGESYNEQYF. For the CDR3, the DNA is TGCGCCAGCAGCCAAGATAACGGAGAATCCTACAACGAGCAGTACTTC.

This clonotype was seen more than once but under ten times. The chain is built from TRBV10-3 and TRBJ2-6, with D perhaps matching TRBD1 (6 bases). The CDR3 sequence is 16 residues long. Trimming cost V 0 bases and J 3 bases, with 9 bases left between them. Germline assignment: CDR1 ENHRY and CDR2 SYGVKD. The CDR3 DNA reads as TGTGCCATCAGTGAGTCTAGGGGGAGTGGGGCCAACGTCCTGACTTTC. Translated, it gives CAISESRGSGANVLTF.

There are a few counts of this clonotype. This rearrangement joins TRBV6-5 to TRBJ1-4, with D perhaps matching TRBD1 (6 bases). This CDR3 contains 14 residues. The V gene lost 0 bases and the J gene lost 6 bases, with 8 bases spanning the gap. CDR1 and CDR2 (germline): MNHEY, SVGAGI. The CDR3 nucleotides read TGTGCCAGCAGTTACTCGAACAGGGATGAAAAACTGTTTTTT. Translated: CASSYSNRDEKLFF.

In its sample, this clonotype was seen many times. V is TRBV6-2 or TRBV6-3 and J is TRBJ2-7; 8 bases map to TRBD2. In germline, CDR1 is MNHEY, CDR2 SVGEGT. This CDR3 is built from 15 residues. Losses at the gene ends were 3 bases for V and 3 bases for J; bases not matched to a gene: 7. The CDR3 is CASSYPQLAGYEQYF. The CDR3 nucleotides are TGTGCCAGCAGTTATCCCCAGCTAGCGGGCTACGAGCAGTACTTC.

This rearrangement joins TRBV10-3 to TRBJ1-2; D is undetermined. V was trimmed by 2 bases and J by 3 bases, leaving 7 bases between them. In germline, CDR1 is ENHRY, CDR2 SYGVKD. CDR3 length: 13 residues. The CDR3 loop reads CAISEEPDYGYTF. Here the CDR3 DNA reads TGTGCCATCAGTGAGGAGCCTGACTATGGCTACACCTTC.

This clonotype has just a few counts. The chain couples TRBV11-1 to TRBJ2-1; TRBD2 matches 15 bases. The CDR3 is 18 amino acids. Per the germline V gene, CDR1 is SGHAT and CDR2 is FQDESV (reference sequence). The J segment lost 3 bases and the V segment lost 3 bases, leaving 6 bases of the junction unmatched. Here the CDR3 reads CASSFGLAGGRLYNEQFF. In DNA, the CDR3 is TGTGCCAGCAGCTTCGGACTAGCGGGGGGGCGGCTCTACAATGAGCAGTTCTTC.

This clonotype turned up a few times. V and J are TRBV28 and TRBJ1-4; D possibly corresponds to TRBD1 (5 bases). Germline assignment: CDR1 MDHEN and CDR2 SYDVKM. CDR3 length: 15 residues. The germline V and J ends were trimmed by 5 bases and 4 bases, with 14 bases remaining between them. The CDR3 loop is CASSLRRQINEKLFF. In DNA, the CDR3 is TGTGCCAGCAGTCTCCGGCGACAGATTAATGAAAAACTGTTTTTT.

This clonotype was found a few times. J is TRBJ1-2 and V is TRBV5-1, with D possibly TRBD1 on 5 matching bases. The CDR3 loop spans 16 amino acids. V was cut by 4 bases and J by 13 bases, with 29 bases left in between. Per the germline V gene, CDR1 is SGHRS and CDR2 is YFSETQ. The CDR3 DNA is TGCGCCAGCAGCACCGGGACCAAAGGCAACTTTGTATCGGCCACCTTC. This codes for CASSTGTKGNFVSATF.

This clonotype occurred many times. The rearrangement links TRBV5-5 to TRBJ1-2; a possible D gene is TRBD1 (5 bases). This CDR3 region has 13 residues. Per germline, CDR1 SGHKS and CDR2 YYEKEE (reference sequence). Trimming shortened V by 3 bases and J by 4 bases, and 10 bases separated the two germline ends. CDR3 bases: TGTGCCAGCAGCTCAGGGTCCGGCTATGGCTACACCTTC. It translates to CASSSGSGYGYTF. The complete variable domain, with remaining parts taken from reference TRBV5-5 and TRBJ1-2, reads DAGVTQSPTHLIKTRGQQVTLRCSPISGHKSVSWYQQVLGQGPQFIFQYYEKEERGRGNFPDRFSARQFPNYSSELNVNALLLGDSALYLCASSSGSGYGYTFGSGTRLTVV.

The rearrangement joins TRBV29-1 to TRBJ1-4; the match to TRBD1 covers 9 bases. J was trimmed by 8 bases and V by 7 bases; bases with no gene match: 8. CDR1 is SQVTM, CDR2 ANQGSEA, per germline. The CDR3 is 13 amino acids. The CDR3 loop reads CSAGQGSGEKLFF. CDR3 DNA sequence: TGCAGCGCCGGACAGGGGAGCGGGGAAAAACTGTTTTTT.

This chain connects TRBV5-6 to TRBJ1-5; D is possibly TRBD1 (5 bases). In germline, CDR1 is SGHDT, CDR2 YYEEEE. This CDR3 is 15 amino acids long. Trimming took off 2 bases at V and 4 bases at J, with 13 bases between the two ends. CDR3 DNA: TGTGCCAGCAGCTTACAAGGGGCAGGGAATCAGCCCCAGCATTTT. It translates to CASSLQGAGNQPQHF. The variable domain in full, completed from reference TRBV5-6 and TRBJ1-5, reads DAGVTQSPTHLIKTRGQQVTLRCSPKSGHDTVSWYQQALGQGPQFIFQYYEEEERQRGNFPDRFSGHQFPNYSSELNVNALLLGDSALYLCASSLQGAGNQPQHFGDGTRLSIL.